The entry that follows covers one TCR beta chain sequence. The antigen is unknown. From 2 million PBMCs stored at -80 C, the unsorted libraries were generated. The data originate from a study of neurological immune-mediated disorders. Study-wide results and limits: Multiple sclerosis was found to have the least TCR clonal expansion, below healthy controls, and HTLV-1-associated myelopathy the most.

Germline V gene data show CDR1 as SGHDN and CDR2 as FVKESK. V lost 1 base to trimming and J lost 3 bases; unmatched junction nucleotides: 4. This CDR3 has 16 residues. The cDNA was generated by 5'RACE with 10-nucleotide random UMIs. Each CDR3 protein gets one entry after TCRdb re-called the 5' RACE reads with MiXCR. The data contain 65,000 to 95,000 distinct CDR3 sequences, roughly 4.7% of them singletons. The chain joins TRBV14 to TRBJ2-2, with 8 bases that match TRBD2. This TCR was recovered from a woman between 25 and 40 years old with multiple sclerosis. Sequencing was done on a sample of PBMCs. CDR3: CASSQGPAGDTGELFF. As DNA, the CDR3 is TGTGCCAGCAGCCAAGGCCCAGCGGGGGACACCGGGGAGCTGTTTTTT.